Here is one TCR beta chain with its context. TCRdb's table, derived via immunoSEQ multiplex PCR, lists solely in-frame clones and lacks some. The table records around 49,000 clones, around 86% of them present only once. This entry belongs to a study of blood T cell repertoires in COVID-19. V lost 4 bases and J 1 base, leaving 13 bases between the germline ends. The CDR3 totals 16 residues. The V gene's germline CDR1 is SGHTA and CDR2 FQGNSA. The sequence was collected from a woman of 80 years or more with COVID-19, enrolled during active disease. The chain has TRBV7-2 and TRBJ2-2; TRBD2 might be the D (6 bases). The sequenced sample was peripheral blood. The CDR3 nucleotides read TGTGCCAGCAGCTCCCGCCCCGGGGGGAACACCGGGGAGCTGTTTTTT. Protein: CASSSRPGGNTGELFF.